The 4 T cell receptor beta chains in this list originate from one sample, sequenced in a study of T cell responses to AZD1222 COVID-19 vaccine. Measured with immunoSEQ multiplex PCR; TCRdb has only the in-frame clones, and not every one. Found here are 100,000 or so clones, about 90% of them singletons; the top ten hold approximately 16%. The sample consisted of peripheral blood, taken on day 0 of AZD1222 vaccination. These receptor sequences come from an adult in good health.

V and J are TRBV5-1 and TRBJ2-7; D possibly corresponds to TRBD2 (6 bases). V gave up 0 bases and J gave up 3 bases, with 13 bases separating them. Germline CDR1 SGHRS, CDR2 YFSETQ. The CDR3 has 15 residues. CDR3 protein: CASSLAPGVGYEQYF. The DNA of the CDR3 is TGCGCCAGCAGCTTGGCCCCGGGAGTCGGCTACGAGCAGTACTTC. Combining the CDR3 with reference TRBV5-1 and TRBJ2-7 gives the whole variable domain KAGVTQTPRYLIKTRGQQVTLSCSPISGHRSVSWYQQTPGQGLQFLFEYFSETQRNKGNFPGRFSGRQFSNSRSEMNVSTLELGDSALYLCASSLAPGVGYEQYFGPGTRLTVT.

This chain connects TRBV7-8 to TRBJ2-7, with TRBD1 matching over 10 bases. The CDR3 consists of 15 residues. Trimming at V came to 2 bases and at J to 3 bases, leaving 4 bases not matched to a gene. CDR1 is SGHVS, CDR2 FQNEAQ, per germline. CDR3 coding DNA: TGTGCCAGCAGCTTACAGACAGGGGGCGGCTACGAGCAGTACTTC. Protein product: CASSLQTGGGYEQYF.

J is TRBJ2-7 and V is TRBV27; perhaps TRBD2 as D (6 bases). V was trimmed by 5 bases and J by 4 bases, leaving 18 bases between them. The CDR3 length is 15 residues. Germline V gene sequence: CDR1 MNHEY, CDR2 SMNVEV (reference sequence). CDR3 nucleotide sequence: TGTGCCAGCAGTCGTGGAATAGCGGAGAGTTACGAGCAGTACTTC. Protein product: CASSRGIAESYEQYF.

The J gene is TRBJ2-1, the V gene TRBV11-2; 9 nucleotides match TRBD1. Trimming cost V 5 bases and J 3 bases; bases outside gene matches: 5. The CDR3 is 15 amino acids. Looked up from germline, CDR1 is SGHAT and CDR2 is FQNNGV. The CDR3 is CASSHGTGHYNEQFF. CDR3 DNA sequence: TGTGCCAGCAGCCACGGGACAGGGCACTACAATGAGCAGTTCTTC.